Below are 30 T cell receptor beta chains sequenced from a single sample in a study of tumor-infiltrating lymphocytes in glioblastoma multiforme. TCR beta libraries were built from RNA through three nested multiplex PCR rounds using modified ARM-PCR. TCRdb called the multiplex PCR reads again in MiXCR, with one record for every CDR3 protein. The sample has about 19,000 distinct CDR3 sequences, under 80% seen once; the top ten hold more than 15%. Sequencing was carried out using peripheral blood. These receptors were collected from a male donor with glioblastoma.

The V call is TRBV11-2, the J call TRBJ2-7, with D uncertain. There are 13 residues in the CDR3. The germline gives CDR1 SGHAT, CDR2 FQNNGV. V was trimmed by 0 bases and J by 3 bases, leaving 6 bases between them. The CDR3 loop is CASSLEKGYEQYF. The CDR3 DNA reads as TGTGCCAGCAGCTTAGAAAAAGGCTACGAGCAGTACTTC.

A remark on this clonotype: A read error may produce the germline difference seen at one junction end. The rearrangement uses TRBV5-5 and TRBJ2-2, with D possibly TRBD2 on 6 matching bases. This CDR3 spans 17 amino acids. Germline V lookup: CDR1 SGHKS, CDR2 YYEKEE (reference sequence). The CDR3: CASSLWGLAMNTGELSF. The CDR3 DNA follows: TGTGCCAGCAGCTTGTGGGGACTGGCGATGAACACCGGGGAGCTGTCTTTT. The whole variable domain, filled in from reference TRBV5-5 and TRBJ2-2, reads DAGVTQSPTHLIKTRGQQVTLRCSPISGHKSVSWYQQVLGQGPQFIFQYYEKEERGRGNFPDRFSARQFPNYSSELNVNALLLGDSALYLCASSLWGLAMNTGELSFGEGSRLTVL.

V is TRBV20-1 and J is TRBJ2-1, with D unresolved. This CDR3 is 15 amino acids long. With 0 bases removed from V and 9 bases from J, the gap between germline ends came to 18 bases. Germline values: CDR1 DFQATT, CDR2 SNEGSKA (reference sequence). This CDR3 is CSARERRWSLSEQFF. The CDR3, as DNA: TGCAGTGCTAGAGAGCGGCGCTGGAGTCTGAGTGAGCAGTTCTTC.

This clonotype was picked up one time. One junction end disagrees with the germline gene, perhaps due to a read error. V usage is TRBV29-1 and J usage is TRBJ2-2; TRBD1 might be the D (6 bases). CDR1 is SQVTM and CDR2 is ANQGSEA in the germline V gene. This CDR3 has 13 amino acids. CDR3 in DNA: TGCAGCATTGAGCACAGGGACACCGGGGAGCTGTTTTTC. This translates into CSIEHRDTGELFF.

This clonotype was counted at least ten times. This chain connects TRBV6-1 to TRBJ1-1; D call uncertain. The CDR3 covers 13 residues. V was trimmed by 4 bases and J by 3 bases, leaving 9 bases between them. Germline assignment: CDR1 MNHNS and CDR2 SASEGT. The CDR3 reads CASSVRPDTEAFF. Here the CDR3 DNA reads TGTGCCAGCAGTGTCAGACCAGACACTGAAGCTTTCTTT.

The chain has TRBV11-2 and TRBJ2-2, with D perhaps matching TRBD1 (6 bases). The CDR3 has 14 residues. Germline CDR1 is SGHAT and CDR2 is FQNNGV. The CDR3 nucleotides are TGTACCTGCAGCGAGTCAGGGGACACCGGGGAGCTGTTTTTT. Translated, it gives CTCSESGDTGELFF.

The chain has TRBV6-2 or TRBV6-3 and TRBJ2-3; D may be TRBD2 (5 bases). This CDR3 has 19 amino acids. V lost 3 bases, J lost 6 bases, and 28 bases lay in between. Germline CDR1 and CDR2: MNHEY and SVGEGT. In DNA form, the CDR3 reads TGTGCCAGCAGTTATAATAGGGCCTCGGCGGCTAGCCACCACGATACGCAGTATTTT. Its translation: CASSYNRASAASHHDTQYF.

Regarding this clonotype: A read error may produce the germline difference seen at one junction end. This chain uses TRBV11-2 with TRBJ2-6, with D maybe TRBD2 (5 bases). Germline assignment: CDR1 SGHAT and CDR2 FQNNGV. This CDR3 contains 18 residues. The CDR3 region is CASSPRLGPSSRANVLTF. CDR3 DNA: TGTGCCAGCAGCCCCCGGCTGGGCCCTAGCTCTAGGGCCAACGTCCTGACTTTC.

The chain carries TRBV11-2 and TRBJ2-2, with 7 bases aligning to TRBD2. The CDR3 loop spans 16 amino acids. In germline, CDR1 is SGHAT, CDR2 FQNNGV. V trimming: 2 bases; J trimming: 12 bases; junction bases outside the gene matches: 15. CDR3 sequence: CASSLRLAENTGKLFF. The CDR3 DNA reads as TGTGCCAGCAGCTTAAGGCTAGCGGAGAACACTGGGAAGCTGTTTTTT.

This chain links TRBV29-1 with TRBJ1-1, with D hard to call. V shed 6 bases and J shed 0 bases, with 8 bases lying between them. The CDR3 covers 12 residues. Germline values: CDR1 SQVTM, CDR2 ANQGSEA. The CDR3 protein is CSVGEMNTEAFF. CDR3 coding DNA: TGCAGCGTCGGGGAGATGAACACTGAAGCTTTCTTT. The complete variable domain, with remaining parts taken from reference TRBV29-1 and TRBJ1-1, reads SAVISQKPSRDICQRGTSLTIQCQVDSQVTMMFWYRQQPGQSLTLIATANQGSEATYESGFVIDKFPISRPNLTFSTLTVSNMSPEDSSIYLCSVGEMNTEAFFGQGTRLTVV.

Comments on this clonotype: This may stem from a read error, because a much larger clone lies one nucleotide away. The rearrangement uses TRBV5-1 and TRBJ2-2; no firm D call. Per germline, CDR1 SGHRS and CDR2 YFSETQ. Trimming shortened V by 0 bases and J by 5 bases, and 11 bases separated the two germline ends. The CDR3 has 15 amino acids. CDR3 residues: CASSLATSLTGELFF. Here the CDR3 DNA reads TGCGCCAGCAGCTTGGCCACCAGCCTTACCGGGGAGCTGTTTTTT. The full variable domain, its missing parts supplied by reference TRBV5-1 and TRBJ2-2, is KAGVTQTPRYLIKTRGQQVTLSCSPISGHRSVSWYQQTPGQGLQFLFEYFSETQRNKGNFPGRFSGRQFSNSRSEMNVSTLELGDSALYLCASSLATSLTGELFFGEGSRLTVL.

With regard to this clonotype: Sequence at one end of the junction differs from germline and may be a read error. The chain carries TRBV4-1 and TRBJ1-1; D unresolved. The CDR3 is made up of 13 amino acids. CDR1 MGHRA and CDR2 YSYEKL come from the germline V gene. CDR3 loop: CASSLEISTEAFF. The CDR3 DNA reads TGCGCCAGTAGCCTAGAGATTTCGACTGAAGCTTTCTTT.

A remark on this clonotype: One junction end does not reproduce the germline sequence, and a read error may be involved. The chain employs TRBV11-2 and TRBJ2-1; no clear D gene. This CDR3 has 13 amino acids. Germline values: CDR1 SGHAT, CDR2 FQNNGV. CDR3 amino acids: CASSLNSVYERFF. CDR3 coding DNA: TGTGCCAGCAGCTTAAACAGTGTCTATGAGCGGTTCTTC.

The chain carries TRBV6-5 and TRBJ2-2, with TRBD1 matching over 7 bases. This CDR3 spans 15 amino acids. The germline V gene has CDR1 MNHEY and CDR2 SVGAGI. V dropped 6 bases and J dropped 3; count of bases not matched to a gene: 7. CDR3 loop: CASSSGTEHTGELFF. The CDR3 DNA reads TGTGCCAGCAGCTCCGGGACAGAGCACACCGGGGAGCTGTTTTTT.

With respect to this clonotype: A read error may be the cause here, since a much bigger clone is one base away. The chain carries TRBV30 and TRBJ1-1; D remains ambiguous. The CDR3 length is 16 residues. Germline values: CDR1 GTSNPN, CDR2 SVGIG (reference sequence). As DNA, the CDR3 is TGTGTCTGGAGTCCTCCTCACAGCCTAAAGGACACTGAAGCTTTCTTT. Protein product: CVWSPPHSLKDTEAFF.

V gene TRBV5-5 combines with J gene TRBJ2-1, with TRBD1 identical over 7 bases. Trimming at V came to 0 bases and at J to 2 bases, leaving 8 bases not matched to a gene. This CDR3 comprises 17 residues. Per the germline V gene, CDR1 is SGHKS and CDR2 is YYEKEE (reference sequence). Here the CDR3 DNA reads TGTGCCAGCAGCTTGGCCGGTAACAGGGGTCCCTACAATGAGCAGTTCTTC. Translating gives CASSLAGNRGPYNEQFF.

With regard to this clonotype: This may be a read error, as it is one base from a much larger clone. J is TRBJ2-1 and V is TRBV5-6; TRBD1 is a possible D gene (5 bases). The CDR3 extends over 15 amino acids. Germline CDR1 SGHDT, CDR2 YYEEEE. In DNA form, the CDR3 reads TGTGCCAGCAGCTTGGGACAGAGCTCCTACAGTGAGCAGTTCTTC. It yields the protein CASSLGQSSYSEQFF.

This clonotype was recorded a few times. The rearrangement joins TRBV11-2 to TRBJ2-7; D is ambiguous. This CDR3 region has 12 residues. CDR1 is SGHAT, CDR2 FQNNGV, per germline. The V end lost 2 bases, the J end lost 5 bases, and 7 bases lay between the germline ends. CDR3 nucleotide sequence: TGTGCCAGCAGCTTACGGAGCCACGAGCAGTACTTC. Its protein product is CASSLRSHEQYF.

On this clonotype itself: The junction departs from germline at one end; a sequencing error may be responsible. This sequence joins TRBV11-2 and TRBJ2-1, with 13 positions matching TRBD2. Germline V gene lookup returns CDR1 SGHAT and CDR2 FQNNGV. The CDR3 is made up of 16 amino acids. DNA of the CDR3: TGCGCCAGCAGCCTAGGACTAGCGGGAGTCAGTACAGAGCAGTTCTTC. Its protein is CASSLGLAGVSTEQFF.

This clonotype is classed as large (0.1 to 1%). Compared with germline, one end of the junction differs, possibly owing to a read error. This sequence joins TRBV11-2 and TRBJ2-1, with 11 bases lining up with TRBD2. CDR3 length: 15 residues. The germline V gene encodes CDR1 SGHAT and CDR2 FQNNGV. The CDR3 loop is CASRLAGGKNNEQFF. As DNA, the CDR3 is TGTGCCAGCAGGTTAGCGGGAGGGAAGAACAATGAGCAGTTCTTC. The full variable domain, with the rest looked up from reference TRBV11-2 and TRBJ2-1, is EAGVAQSPRYKIIEKRQSVAFWCNPISGHATLYWYQQILGQGPKLLIQFQNNGVVDDSQLPKDRFSAERLKGVDSTLKIQPAKLEDSAVYLCASRLAGGKNNEQFFGPGTRLTVL.

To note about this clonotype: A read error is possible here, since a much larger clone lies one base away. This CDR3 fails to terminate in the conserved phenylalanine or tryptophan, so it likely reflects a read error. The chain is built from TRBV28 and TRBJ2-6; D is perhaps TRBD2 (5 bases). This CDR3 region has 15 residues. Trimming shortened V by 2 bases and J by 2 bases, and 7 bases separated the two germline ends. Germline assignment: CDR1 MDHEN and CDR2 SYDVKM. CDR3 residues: CASSLRGAGANVLTL. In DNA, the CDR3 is TGTGCCAGCAGTTTACGGGGAGCTGGGGCCAACGTCCTGACTCTC.

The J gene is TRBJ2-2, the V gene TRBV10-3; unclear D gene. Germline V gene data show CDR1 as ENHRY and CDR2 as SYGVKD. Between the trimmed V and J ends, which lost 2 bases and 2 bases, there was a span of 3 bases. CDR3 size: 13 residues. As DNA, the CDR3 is TGTGCCATCAGTGAGCAAAACACCGGGGAGCTGTTTTTT. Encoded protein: CAISEQNTGELFF.

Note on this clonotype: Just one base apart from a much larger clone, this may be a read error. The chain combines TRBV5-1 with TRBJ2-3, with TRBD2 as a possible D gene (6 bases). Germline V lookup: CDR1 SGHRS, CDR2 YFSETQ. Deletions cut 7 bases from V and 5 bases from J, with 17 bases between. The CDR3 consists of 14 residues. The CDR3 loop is CASASPLGGDTQYF. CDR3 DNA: TGCGCCAGCGCTTCCCCCCTGGGGGGAGATACGCAGTATTTT.

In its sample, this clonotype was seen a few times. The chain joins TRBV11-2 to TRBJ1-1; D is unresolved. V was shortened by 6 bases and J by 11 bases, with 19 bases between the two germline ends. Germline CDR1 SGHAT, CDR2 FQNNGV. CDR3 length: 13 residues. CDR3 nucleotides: TGTGCCAGCAGTTTAACTGGAGTTGATCTGGCTTTCTTT. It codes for CASSLTGVDLAFF. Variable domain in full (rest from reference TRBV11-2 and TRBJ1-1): EAGVAQSPRYKIIEKRQSVAFWCNPISGHATLYWYQQILGQGPKLLIQFQNNGVVDDSQLPKDRFSAERLKGVDSTLKIQPAKLEDSAVYLCASSLTGVDLAFFGQGTRLTVV.

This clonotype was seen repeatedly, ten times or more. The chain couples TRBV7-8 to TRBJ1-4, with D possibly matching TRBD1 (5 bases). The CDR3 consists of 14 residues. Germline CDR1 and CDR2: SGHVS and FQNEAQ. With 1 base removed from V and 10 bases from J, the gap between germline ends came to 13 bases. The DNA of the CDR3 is TGTGCCAGCAGCTTAGTACTTGGGGCGGGAAAACTGTTTTTT. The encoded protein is CASSLVLGAGKLFF.

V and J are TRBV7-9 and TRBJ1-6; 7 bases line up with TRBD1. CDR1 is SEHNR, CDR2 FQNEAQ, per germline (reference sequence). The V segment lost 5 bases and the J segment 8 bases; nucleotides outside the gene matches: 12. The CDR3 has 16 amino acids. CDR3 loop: CASSLNSGGVDSPLHF. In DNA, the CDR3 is TGTGCCAGCAGCCTAAACTCAGGGGGGGTAGATTCACCCCTCCACTTT. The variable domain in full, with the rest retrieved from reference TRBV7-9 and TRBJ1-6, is DTGVSQNPRHKITKRGQNVTFRCDPISEHNRLYWYRQTLGQGPEFLTYFQNEAQLEKSRLLSDRFSAERPKGSFSTLEIQRTEQGDSAMYLCASSLNSGGVDSPLHFGNGTRLTVT.

CDR3: CASSSQRTSGPGELFF. CDR3 bases: TGTGCCAGCAGTTCCCAGAGGACTAGCGGGCCCGGGGAGCTGTTTTTT. The chain combines TRBV6-5 with TRBJ2-2, with 11 positions matching TRBD2. With 4 bases clipped from V and 6 bases from J, the junction kept 7 bases outside the gene matches. CDR1 MNHEY and CDR2 SVGAGI come from the germline V gene. This CDR3 is built from 16 residues.

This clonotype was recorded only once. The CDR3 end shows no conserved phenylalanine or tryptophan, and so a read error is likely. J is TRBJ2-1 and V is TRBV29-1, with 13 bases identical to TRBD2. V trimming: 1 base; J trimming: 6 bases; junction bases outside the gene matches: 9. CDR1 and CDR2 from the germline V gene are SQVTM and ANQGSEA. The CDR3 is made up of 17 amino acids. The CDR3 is CSVEALTSGRMSNEQFL. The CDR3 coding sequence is TGCAGCGTTGAAGCTTTGACTAGCGGGAGGATGAGCAATGAGCAGTTCTTG.

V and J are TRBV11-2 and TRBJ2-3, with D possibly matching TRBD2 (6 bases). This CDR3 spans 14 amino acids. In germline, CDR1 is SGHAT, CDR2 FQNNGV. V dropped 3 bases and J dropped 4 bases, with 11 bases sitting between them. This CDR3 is CASSLGLEADTQYF. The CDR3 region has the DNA TGTGCCAGCAGCTTGGGACTCGAGGCAGATACGCAGTATTTT.

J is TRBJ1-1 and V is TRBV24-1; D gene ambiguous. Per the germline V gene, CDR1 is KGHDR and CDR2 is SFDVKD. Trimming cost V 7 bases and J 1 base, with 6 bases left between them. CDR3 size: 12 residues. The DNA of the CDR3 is TGTGCCACCAGAGGCCCGAACACTGAAGCTTTCTTT. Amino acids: CATRGPNTEAFF.